One sample yielded the 19 T cell receptor beta chains listed below, sequenced in a study of metastatic and nonmetastatic thyroid tumors. Each patient came to thyroid surgery without any prior treatment (of any kind). TCRdb re-called the PCR reads through MiXCR. This sample has around 18,000 clones; around 31% occur once, and the top ten carry around 13%. Sequencing was carried out using tumor tissue. The receptors were sampled from a male donor with papillary thyroid cancer or a benign thyroid nodule (not recorded which). Some clones in this sample may be carry-over from other donors' samples.

The chain is built from TRBV19 and TRBJ1-6; 7 positions match TRBD1. After removal of 5 bases from V and 1 base from J, the junction contained 5 bases not matched to a gene. The CDR3 totals 16 residues. The germline V gene encodes CDR1 LNHDA and CDR2 SQIVND (reference sequence). CDR3 in DNA: TGTGCCAGTAGTCCGGACAGGCGATCCTATAATTCACCCCTCCACTTT. It yields the protein CASSPDRRSYNSPLHF.

CDR3 nucleotides: TGTGCCAGCAGTTTAGAGGGACAGGGAAATGGCTACACCTTC. Its translation: CASSLEGQGNGYTF. The rearrangement joins TRBV6-5 to TRBJ1-2; 9 bases are a match to TRBD1. The CDR3 is made up of 14 amino acids. Trimming took 4 bases from V and 6 from J; bases not matched to a gene: 6. Germline V gene data show CDR1 as MNHEY and CDR2 as SVGAGI.

By its share, this clone is medium-sized. This chain uses TRBV2 with TRBJ2-7; a possible D gene is TRBD1 (7 bases). The CDR3 spans 14 residues. Germline assignment: CDR1 SNHLY and CDR2 FYNNEI. V was clipped by 0 bases and J by 7 bases, with 13 bases between them. This chain's CDR3 is CASSEALQGGEQYF. CDR3 nucleotide sequence: TGTGCCAGCAGTGAAGCGCTTCAGGGGGGTGAGCAGTACTTC. Complete variable domain (other parts from reference TRBV2 and TRBJ2-7): EPEVTQTPSHQVTQMGQEVILRCVPISNHLYFYWYRQILGQKVEFLVSFYNNEISEKSEIFDDQFSVERPDGSNFTLKIRSTKLEDSAMYFCASSEALQGGEQYFGPGTRLTVT.

This clone is categorized as medium-sized. The chain joins TRBV19 to TRBJ2-1; 8 nucleotides match TRBD2. V lost 4 bases and J lost 7; bases outside the gene matches: 9. CDR3 size: 15 residues. Germline V gene lookup returns CDR1 LNHDA and CDR2 SQIVND (reference sequence). The CDR3 DNA follows: TGTGCCAGTAGTACGATAGCGGGGAATCTTAATGAGCAGTTCTTC. Amino acid sequence: CASSTIAGNLNEQFF.

This clone was seen a handful of times. V gene TRBV19 combines with J gene TRBJ1-5; 7 bases map to TRBD1. This CDR3 is 14 amino acids long. Germline V gene data show CDR1 as LNHDA and CDR2 as SQIVND (reference sequence). V dropped 4 bases and J dropped 7; count of bases not matched to a gene: 7. The DNA of the CDR3 is TGTGCCAGTAGTACGAGACAGGGCGGCCAGCCCCAGCATTTT. This translates into CASSTRQGGQPQHF.

The chain is built from TRBV20-1 and TRBJ2-1; D gene unclear. V gave up 0 bases and J gave up 8 bases, with 8 bases separating them. This CDR3 is 12 amino acids long. CDR1 and CDR2 (germline): DFQATT, SNEGSKA (reference sequence). CDR3 nucleotides: TGCAGTGCTAGAGACCGAGGCGATGAGCAGTTCTTC. Amino acids: CSARDRGDEQFF.

This clone was recorded many times. The chain links TRBV4-1 to TRBJ2-4; TRBD2 matches at 14 bases. Per germline, CDR1 MGHRA and CDR2 YSYEKL. The CDR3 is made up of 17 amino acids. V lost 1 base, J lost 2 bases, and 1 base stayed unmatched. The CDR3 bases are TGCGCCAGCAGCCAAGGACTAGCGGGGGGGCCCAAAAACATTCAGTACTTC. The encoded protein is CASSQGLAGGPKNIQYF.

This clone was detected a few times. J is TRBJ2-3 and V is TRBV6-1, with D unresolved. V was clipped by 5 bases and J by 0 bases, with 9 bases between them. The length of the CDR3 is 14 residues. The germline V gene has CDR1 MNHNS and CDR2 SASEGT. Here the CDR3 reads CASSSRFSTDTQYF. The CDR3 DNA sequence: TGTGCCAGCAGTTCCCGGTTCAGCACAGATACGCAGTATTTT.

This clone was detected many times. This sequence joins TRBV5-6 and TRBJ2-7, with 7 bases that match TRBD1. With 2 bases clipped from V and 6 bases from J, the junction kept 2 bases outside the gene matches. CDR1 and CDR2 (germline): SGHDT, YYEEEE. CDR3 length: 12 amino acids. DNA for the CDR3: TGTGCCAGCAGCTTCGACAGGGTCGAGCAGTACTTC. Translated: CASSFDRVEQYF.

By frequency in the sample, this clone is medium-sized. This chain uses TRBV14 with TRBJ1-6, with unresolved D. Trimming removed 0 bases at V and 2 bases at J, with 5 bases between. This CDR3 has 15 residues. Looked up from germline, CDR1 is SGHDN and CDR2 is FVKESK. The CDR3 DNA reads as TGTGCCAGCAGCCAAGATCGGGCCTATAATTCACCCCTCCACTTT. Amino acid sequence: CASSQDRAYNSPLHF.

In DNA form, the CDR3 reads TGTGCCAGTAGTATAAATCGGGGACCGAACACCGGGGAGCTGTTTTTT. Protein sequence: CASSINRGPNTGELFF. This chain links TRBV19 with TRBJ2-2; D may match TRBD1 or TRBD2 (5 bases each). The CDR3 is 16 amino acids. Germline-derived CDR1 and CDR2 are LNHDA and SQIVND (reference sequence). V shed 2 bases and J shed 0 bases, with 10 bases lying between them. Based on the CDR3 plus reference TRBV19 and TRBJ2-2, the full variable domain is DGGITQSPKYLFRKEGQNVTLSCEQNLNHDAMYWYRQDPGQGLRLIYYSQIVNDFQKGDIAEGYSVSREKKESFPLTVTSAQKNPTAFYLCASSINRGPNTGELFFGEGSRLTVL.

The genes are TRBV27 and TRBJ2-7; possibly TRBD1 for D (6 bases). The V and J ends lost 4 bases and 2 bases respectively, with 15 bases between them. CDR1 MNHEY and CDR2 SMNVEV come from the germline V gene (reference sequence). The CDR3 is 15 residues long. The CDR3 reads CASSSKQGRTYEQYF. Here the CDR3 DNA reads TGTGCCAGCAGTTCGAAACAGGGCCGAACCTACGAGCAGTACTTC.

This chain uses TRBV11-2 with TRBJ2-1; the match to TRBD2 covers 10 bases. CDR3 length: 16 residues. Unmatched junction bases numbered 8, after V lost 5 bases and J lost 4 bases. CDR1 is SGHAT and CDR2 is FQNNGV in the germline V gene. The CDR3 loop is CASSQASGSGYNEQFF. In nucleotides, the CDR3 is TGTGCCAGCAGCCAGGCTAGCGGGAGCGGATACAATGAGCAGTTCTTC.

The rearrangement joins TRBV18 to TRBJ1-2; 7 bases map to TRBD1. The germline V gene encodes CDR1 KGHSH and CDR2 LQKENI. V lost 1 base and J lost 6; bases outside the gene matches: 8. This CDR3 has 15 residues. CDR3 residues: CASSPQEGARNGYTF. Here the CDR3 DNA reads TGTGCCAGCTCACCACAAGAGGGGGCGAGGAATGGCTACACCTTC.

This clone has more than one count but fewer than ten. The rearrangement joins TRBV4-3 to TRBJ2-3; 9 nucleotides match TRBD1. The J segment lost 5 bases and the V segment lost 0 bases, leaving 6 bases of the junction unmatched. The CDR3 length is 16 residues. CDR1 is LGHNA, CDR2 YSLEER, per germline. The CDR3 here is CASSQESGQGVDTQYF. The CDR3 DNA reads as TGCGCCAGCAGCCAAGAGTCGGGACAGGGTGTAGATACGCAGTATTTT.

The rearrangement uses TRBV9 and TRBJ1-6; D is perhaps TRBD1 (5 bases). This CDR3 is 18 amino acids long. Germline V gene data show CDR1 as SGDLS and CDR2 as YYNGEE. V lost 4 bases to trimming and J lost 0 bases, with 17 bases between them. CDR3 nucleotides: TGTGCCAGCAGCCCCCGCCGGGACCTGAGCTCCTATAATTCACCCCTCCACTTT. Translating it yields CASSPRRDLSSYNSPLHF.

This clone occurred many times. A much larger clone lies one base from this, so it may be a read error. At the DNA level, this CDR3 is encoded by other sequences in the same sample as well. The CDR3, as DNA: TGTGCCAGCAGTGACGGGGGTAGCTCTGGGGCCAACGTCCTGACCTTC. Translated, it gives CASSDGGSSGANVLTF. This rearrangement joins TRBV6-4 to TRBJ2-6; D possibly matches TRBD1 or TRBD2 (5 bases each). Germline V gene lookup returns CDR1 MRHNA and CDR2 SNTAGT. The CDR3 spans 16 residues.

This clone has at least ten counts. The rearrangement links TRBV12-3 or TRBV12-4 to TRBJ1-2, with D maybe TRBD1 (5 bases). CDR3 length equals 13 residues. V lost 3 bases and J 8 bases, leaving 13 bases between the germline ends. The chain's CDR3 is CASSLGHLKGYTF. In nucleotides, the CDR3 is TGTGCCAGCAGTTTGGGGCACCTTAAAGGCTACACCTTC.

By proportion, this clone is medium-sized. The chain uses TRBV2 and TRBJ2-7, with D possibly TRBD2 on 5 matching bases. The ends were cut back, 7 bases at V and 3 bases at J, with 13 bases in the middle. This CDR3 comprises 13 residues. Per the germline V gene, CDR1 is SNHLY and CDR2 is FYNNEI. Here the CDR3 DNA reads TGTGCCAGCAAGTGGGGAGCATTCTACGAGCAGTACTTC. Encoded protein: CASKWGAFYEQYF.